This note documents a single TCR beta chain sequence. Its antigen is not identified. CDR3 size: 15 residues. The V gene's germline CDR1 is DFQATT and CDR2 SNEGSKA (reference sequence). Trimming at V came to 3 bases and at J to 4 bases, leaving 11 bases not matched to a gene. The assay was immunoSEQ multiplex PCR, and TCRdb's table has in-frame clones only and misses some. The table includes 99,000 or so clones, 89% detected once. The data belong to a study of T cell responses to AZD1222 COVID-19 vaccine. Study findings and constraints: There were vaccine-associated CD4 TCRs across spike, dominant at 160-218 and 743-854. Two AZD1222 doses significantly raised spike-specific TCR breadth and depth over controls.

Source: peripheral blood, taken 28 days after the second AZD1222 dose. This TCR derives from an adult who received the AZD1222 COVID-19 vaccine. This sequence joins TRBV20-1 and TRBJ1-2; TRBD1 aligns across 7 bases. This CDR3 reads CSASPRDSLFYGYTF. The CDR3 coding sequence is TGCAGTGCTAGTCCCCGGGACAGTCTGTTCTATGGCTACACCTTC.